This TCR beta chain was sequenced for a study of T-cell memory formation after mild COVID-19. TCRdb ran MiXCR on the 5' RACE reads and lists one entry per CDR3 protein. The data show roughly 120,000 distinct CDR3 sequences, about a fifth seen once. The study, taken as a whole, reports: The second-wave clones peaking on day 37 were not confirmed as SARS-CoV-2-specific. Some SARS-CoV-2-responding clones were already detected in memory before infection.

The CDR3 has 15 amino acids. Germline V lookup: CDR1 SGHKS, CDR2 YYEKEE (reference sequence). Trimming pared 0 bases from V and 6 bases from J, leaving 14 bases between. In its sample, this clonotype was seen a few times. The target antigen is unknown. This rearrangement joins TRBV5-5 to TRBJ2-3; D might be TRBD1 or TRBD2, each matching 5 bases. Sequenced material: PBMCs or a T cell subset sorted from them (not recorded which). The receptor's source is a man aged 18 to 29 who had mild COVID-19 (a few samples of this study predate the infection). Cell type and time point are not known. CDR3 in DNA: TGTGCCAGCAGCTTGGATGGGACCTCGGCGGATACGCAGTATTTT. Translating it yields CASSLDGTSADTQYF.